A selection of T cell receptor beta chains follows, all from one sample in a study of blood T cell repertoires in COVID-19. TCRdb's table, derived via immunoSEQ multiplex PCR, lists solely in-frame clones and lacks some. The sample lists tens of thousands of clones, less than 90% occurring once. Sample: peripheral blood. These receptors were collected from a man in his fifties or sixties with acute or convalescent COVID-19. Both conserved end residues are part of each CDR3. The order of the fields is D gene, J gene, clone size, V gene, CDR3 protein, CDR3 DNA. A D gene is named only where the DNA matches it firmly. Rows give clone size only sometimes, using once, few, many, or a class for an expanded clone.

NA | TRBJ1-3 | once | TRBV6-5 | CASSYSLGPSGNTIYF | TGTGCCAGCAGTTACTCGCTGGGGCCCTCTGGAAACACCATATATTTT
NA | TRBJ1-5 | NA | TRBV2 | CASSEAGVGIGGQPQHF | TGTGCCAGCAGTGAAGCGGGGGTTGGAATAGGGGGTCAGCCCCAGCATTTT
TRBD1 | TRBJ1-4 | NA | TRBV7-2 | CASSARQGASEKLFF | TGTGCCAGCAGCGCCAGACAGGGCGCCTCCGAAAAACTGTTTTTT
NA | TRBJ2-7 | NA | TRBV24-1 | CATSDNTGTYEQYF | TGTGCCACCAGTGATAATACAGGAACCTACGAGCAGTACTTC
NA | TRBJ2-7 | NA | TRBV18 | CASSPEGSPYEQYF | TGTGCCAGCTCACCAGAGGGAAGCCCCTACGAGCAGTACTTC
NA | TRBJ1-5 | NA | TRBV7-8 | CASSLAQVSQPQHF | TGTGCCAGCAGCTTAGCGCAGGTTTCCCAGCCCCAGCATTTT
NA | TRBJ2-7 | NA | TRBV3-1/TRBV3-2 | CASSQAGEQYF | TGTGCCAGCAGCCAAGCGGGCGAGCAGTACTTC
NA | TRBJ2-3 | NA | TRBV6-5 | CAIQAVRTDTQYF | TGTGCCATTCAGGCTGTACGCACAGATACGCAGTATTTT
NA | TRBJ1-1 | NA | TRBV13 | CASSTISDTEAFF | TGTGCCAGCAGCACAATCAGCGACACTGAAGCTTTCTTT
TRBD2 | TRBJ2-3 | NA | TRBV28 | CASSSPGTSGDTQYF | TGTGCCAGCAGTTCCCCCGGGACTAGCGGAGATACGCAGTATTTT
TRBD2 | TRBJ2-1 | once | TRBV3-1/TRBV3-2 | CASGTSGNYNEQFF | TGTGCCAGCGGGACTAGCGGGAACTACAATGAGCAGTTCTTC
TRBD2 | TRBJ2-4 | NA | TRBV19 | CASSMVRGGLAKNIQYF | TGTGCCAGTAGTATGGTCCGCGGGGGGTTAGCCAAAAACATTCAGTACTTC
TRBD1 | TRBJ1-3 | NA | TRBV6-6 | CASNHGQGPGNTIYF | TGTGCCAGCAACCACGGACAGGGACCTGGAAACACCATATATTTT
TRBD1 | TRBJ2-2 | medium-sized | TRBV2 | CASSEKDRIRGELFF | TGTGCCAGCAGTGAAAAGGACAGGATTCGCGGGGAGCTGTTTTTT
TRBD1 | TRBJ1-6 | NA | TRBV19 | CASSIIGFFGTDNSPLHF | TGTGCCAGTAGTATTATTGGGTTCTTTGGGACAGATAATTCACCCCTCCACTTT
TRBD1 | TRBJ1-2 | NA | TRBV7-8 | CASRPRTGDEGYTF | TGTGCCAGCAGACCCCGGACAGGGGACGAAGGCTACACCTTC
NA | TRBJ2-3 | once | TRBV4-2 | CASSQDPARDTQYF | TGTGCCAGCAGCCAAGATCCCGCGCGAGATACGCAGTATTTT
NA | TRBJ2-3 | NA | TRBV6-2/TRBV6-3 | CASSYRGDTQYF | TGTGCCAGCAGTTATAGGGGAGATACGCAGTATTTT
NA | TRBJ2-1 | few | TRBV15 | CATSRDGQYEQFF | TGTGCCACCAGCAGAGATGGACAGTATGAGCAGTTCTTC
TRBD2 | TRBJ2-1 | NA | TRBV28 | CASSMRTGISGRWDNEQFF | TGTGCCAGCAGTATGCGGACAGGCATTAGCGGGAGGTGGGACAATGAGCAGTTCTTC
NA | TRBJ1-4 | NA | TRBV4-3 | CASSLYSEKLFF | TGCGCCAGCAGCCTCTACAGTGAAAAACTGTTTTTT
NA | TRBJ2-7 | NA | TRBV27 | CASSLGQSYEQYF | TGTGCCAGCAGTTTAGGTCAGTCCTACGAGCAGTACTTC
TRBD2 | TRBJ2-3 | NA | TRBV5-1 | CASSSGLARDF | TGCGCCAGCAGCTCGGGACTAGCCAGGGATTTT
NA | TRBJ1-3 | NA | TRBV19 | CASSIQWIGGGNTIYF | TGTGCCAGTAGTATTCAGTGGATCGGGGGAGGAAACACCATATATTTT
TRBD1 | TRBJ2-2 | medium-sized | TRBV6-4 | CASSDGQGTGELFF | TGTGCCAGCAGTGACGGACAGGGTACCGGGGAGCTGTTTTTT
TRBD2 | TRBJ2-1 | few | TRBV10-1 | CASSGTSGSNEQFF | TGCGCCAGCTCTGGGACTAGCGGGAGCAATGAGCAGTTCTTC
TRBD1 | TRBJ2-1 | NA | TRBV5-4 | CASSPKGQKNEQFF | TGTGCCAGCAGCCCGAAGGGACAGAAGAATGAGCAGTTCTTC
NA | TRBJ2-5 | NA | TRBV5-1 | CASSWRQPMYQETQYF | TGCGCCAGCAGCTGGCGACAGCCCATGTACCAAGAGACCCAGTACTTC
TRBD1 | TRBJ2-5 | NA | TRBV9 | CASSLGTGETQYF | TGTGCCAGCAGCCTAGGGACAGGGGAGACCCAGTACTTC